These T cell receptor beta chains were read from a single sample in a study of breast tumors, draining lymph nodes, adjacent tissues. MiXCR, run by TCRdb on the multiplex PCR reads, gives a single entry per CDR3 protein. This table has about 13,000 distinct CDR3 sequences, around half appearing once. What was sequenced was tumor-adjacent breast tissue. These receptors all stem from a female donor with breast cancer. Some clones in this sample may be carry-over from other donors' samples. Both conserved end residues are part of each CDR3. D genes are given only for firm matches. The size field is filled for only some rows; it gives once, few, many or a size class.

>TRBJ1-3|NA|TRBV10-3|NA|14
CAGGAGSSGNTIYF
TGTGCCGGCGGAGCGGGGAGCTCTGGAAACACCATATATTTT
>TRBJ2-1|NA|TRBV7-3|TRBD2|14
CASGIAGARNEQFF
TGTGCCAGCGGAATAGCGGGCGCCCGCAATGAGCAGTTCTTC
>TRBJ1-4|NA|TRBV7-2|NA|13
CASSLNNNEKLFF
TGTGCCAGCAGCTTAAATAATAATGAAAAACTGTTTTTT
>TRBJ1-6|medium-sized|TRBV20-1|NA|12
CSATGYNSPLHF
TGCAGTGCTACAGGTTATAATTCACCCCTCCACTTT
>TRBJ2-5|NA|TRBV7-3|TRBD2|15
CASSFGGRAPETQYF
TGTGCCAGCAGCTTCGGCGGGAGGGCCCCAGAGACCCAATACTTC
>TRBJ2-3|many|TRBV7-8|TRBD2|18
CASSLRASGGPSTDTQYF
TGTGCCAGCAGCCTGAGGGCTAGCGGGGGGCCTAGCACAGATACGCAGTATTTT
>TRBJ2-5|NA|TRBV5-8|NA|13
CASRGVSQETQYF
TGTGCCAGCAGAGGGGTGTCACAAGAGACCCAGTACTTC
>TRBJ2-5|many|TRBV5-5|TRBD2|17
CASSLGLAGQLQETQYF
TGTGCCAGCAGCTTGGGACTAGCGGGTCAACTCCAAGAGACCCAGTACTTC
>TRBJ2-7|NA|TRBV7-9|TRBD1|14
CASSFGDRVNEQYF
TGTGCCAGCAGCTTCGGGGACAGGGTGAACGAGCAGTACTTC
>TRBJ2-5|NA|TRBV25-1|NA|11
CASRGGETQYF
TGTGCCAGCAGGGGGGGAGAGACCCAGTACTTC
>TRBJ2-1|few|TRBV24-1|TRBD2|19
CATGDSGTSGRWPYNEQFF
TGCGCCACCGGTGATTCCGGGACTAGCGGGAGGTGGCCCTACAATGAGCAGTTCTTC
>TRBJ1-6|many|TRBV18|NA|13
CASSPTGQSPLHF
TGTGCCAGCTCACCAACAGGGCAGTCACCCCTCCACTTT
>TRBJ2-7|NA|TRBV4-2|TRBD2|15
CASRPLAGGSYEQYF
TGTGCCAGCAGACCACTAGCGGGGGGCTCCTACGAGCAGTACTTC